These 27 T cell receptor beta chains came from one sample sequenced in a study of cytomegalovirus exposure and HLA in healthy donors. A multiplex PCR was run with 60 Vbeta primers and 13 Jbeta primers. The repertoire was sequenced with immunoSEQ multiplex PCR; TCRdb's copy has only in-frame clones and lacks some. The data hold roughly 180,000 clones, with 75% to 80% observed a single time. Sequencing input: PBMCs. The receptor source for this set is a woman between 25 and 40 years old in good health and CMV-seropositive.

The chain links TRBV7-2 to TRBJ2-3, with D possibly TRBD2 on 5 matching bases. V gave up 5 bases and J gave up 7 bases, with 13 bases separating them. Per germline, CDR1 SGHTA and CDR2 FQGNSA. The length of the CDR3 is 13 residues. The CDR3 sequence is CASSGLAVNTQYF. The CDR3, as DNA: TGTGCCAGCAGCGGACTGGCGGTGAATACGCAGTATTTT.

This rearrangement joins TRBV6-1 to TRBJ1-2; 7 nucleotides agree with TRBD1. Germline trimming cut 7 bases from V and 5 bases from J; bases unmatched to any gene: 7. This CDR3 spans 13 amino acids. In germline, CDR1 is MNHNS, CDR2 SASEGT. CDR3 nucleotide sequence: TGTGCCAGCACCATAGACAGGGCTTATGGCTACACCTTC. It encodes CASTIDRAYGYTF.

The chain has TRBV27 and TRBJ1-6, with 7 bases identical to TRBD1. The trim removed 6 bases at V and 6 bases at J, leaving 2 bases unmatched. The CDR3 is made up of 13 amino acids. Germline V gives CDR1 MNHEY, CDR2 SMNVEV (reference sequence). CDR3 DNA: TGTGCCAGCAGCAGGGGGATTAATTCACCCCTCCACTTT. Its protein product is CASSRGINSPLHF.

The chain has TRBV9 and TRBJ2-2, with 13 positions matching TRBD2. The ends lost 3 bases at V and 3 bases at J; junction bases unmatched: 5. The CDR3 covers 17 residues. Germline CDR1 and CDR2: SGDLS and YYNGEE. CDR3 in amino acids: CASSAGLAGAYTGELFF. In DNA form, the CDR3 reads TGTGCCAGCAGCGCCGGACTAGCGGGAGCCTACACCGGGGAGCTGTTTTTT.

The chain links TRBV9 to TRBJ2-1; 10 bases fit TRBD1. Germline V lookup: CDR1 SGDLS, CDR2 YYNGEE. This CDR3 region has 13 residues. J gave up 11 bases and V 0 bases, and 2 bases lay outside the gene matches. CDR3 DNA: TGTGCCAGCAGCGTAGGGGACAGGGGAAAGCAGTTCTTC. Translation gives CASSVGDRGKQFF.

J is TRBJ2-5 and V is TRBV5-4, with TRBD2 matching 9 bases. Trimming took 2 bases from V and 5 from J; bases not matched to a gene: 10. The germline CDR1 and CDR2 sequences are SGHNT and YYREEE (reference sequence). The CDR3 consists of 16 residues. The CDR3 coding sequence is TGTGCCAGCAGCTTCGGAGCGGGGGGCTCTTTGGAGACCCAGTACTTC. Translated, it gives CASSFGAGGSLETQYF.

This clone appeared a single time. The chain joins TRBV7-2 to TRBJ1-2, with D perhaps TRBD1 (5 bases). Looked up from germline, CDR1 is SGHTA and CDR2 is FQGNSA. The CDR3 runs to 13 residues. The V gene lost 7 bases and the J gene lost 8 bases, with 17 bases spanning the gap. The CDR3 sequence: CASTSIVGGGYTF. CDR3 nucleotide sequence: TGTGCCAGCACCTCAATAGTGGGGGGAGGCTACACCTTC.

The rearrangement links TRBV2 to TRBJ1-5; no reliable D call. The CDR3 sequence is 14 residues long. Between the trimmed V and J ends, which lost 4 bases and 3 bases, there was a span of 10 bases. CDR1 and CDR2 (germline): SNHLY, FYNNEI. The chain's CDR3 is CASSVWAFNQPQHF. CDR3 sequence (DNA): TGTGCCAGCAGTGTGTGGGCGTTCAATCAGCCCCAGCATTTT.

The chain employs TRBV6-4 and TRBJ1-5; the D gene is possibly TRBD1 (6 bases). Germline-derived CDR1 and CDR2 are MRHNA and SNTAGT. CDR3 length equals 14 residues. V was shortened by 4 bases and J by 2 bases, with 9 bases between the two germline ends. The CDR3 DNA reads as TGTGCCAGCAGTGGGGAGGGGGGCAATCAGCCCCAGCATTTT. This codes for CASSGEGGNQPQHF.

This clone came up a few times. The chain has TRBV5-6 and TRBJ2-5; D may be TRBD1 (5 bases). Looked up from germline, CDR1 is SGHDT and CDR2 is YYEEEE. The CDR3 consists of 14 residues. V lost 0 bases and J lost 1, with 7 bases in between. The DNA of the CDR3 is TGTGCCAGCAGCTTGGCAGGGCCCCAAGAGACCCAGTACTTC. This codes for CASSLAGPQETQYF.

The rearrangement joins TRBV18 to TRBJ2-7; D possibly corresponds to TRBD1 (6 bases). With 6 bases removed from V and 3 bases from J, the gap between germline ends came to 21 bases. CDR3 size: 16 residues. Looked up from germline, CDR1 is KGHSH and CDR2 is LQKENI. The CDR3 DNA sequence: TGTGCCAGCTCGTTCAACCGGGACACCCGACTCTACGAGCAGTACTTC. Its protein is CASSFNRDTRLYEQYF.

This clone has just a few counts. V and J are TRBV19 and TRBJ1-2, with a weak D call TRBD1 (6 bases). The germline CDR1 and CDR2 sequences are LNHDA and SQIVND (reference sequence). The CDR3 sequence is 14 residues long. V was pared by 3 bases and J by 6 bases, with 14 bases between. Written as DNA, the CDR3 is TGTGCCAGTAGTATTCACAGGGAGAGCGATGGCTACACCTTC. Protein: CASSIHRESDGYTF.

The chain combines TRBV5-1 with TRBJ2-3, with TRBD2 matching over 12 bases. The germline gives CDR1 SGHRS, CDR2 YFSETQ. The J segment lost 0 bases and the V segment lost 4 bases, leaving 18 bases of the junction unmatched. This CDR3 region has 21 residues. The CDR3 protein is CASSPGRLAGAMTASTDTQYF. The CDR3 coding sequence is TGCGCCAGCAGCCCGGGGAGACTAGCGGGAGCCATGACGGCTAGCACAGATACGCAGTATTTT.

This clone was detected once. The chain couples TRBV20-1 to TRBJ2-3, with a tentative D call TRBD2 (5 bases). V lost 5 bases and J 3 bases, leaving 6 bases between the germline ends. The CDR3 loop spans 11 amino acids. Germline values: CDR1 DFQATT, CDR2 SNEGSKA (reference sequence). CDR3 loop: CSARGTDTQYF. The CDR3 DNA reads TGCAGTGCTCGGGGTACAGATACGCAGTATTTT.

This clone appeared a few times. This chain connects TRBV10-2 to TRBJ2-5; possibly TRBD1 for D (5 bases). Judging by the DNA end, TRBJ2-7 fits better; the J call may be wrong. This CDR3 has 17 amino acids. From germline, CDR1 is WSHSY and CDR2 SAAADI. CDR3 protein: CASRGQGSDIISYEQYF. For the CDR3, the DNA is TGCGCCAGCAGGGGCCAGGGCTCCGATATCATCTCCTACGAGCAGTACTTC.

The chain carries TRBV5-5 and TRBJ2-7; a weak D match, TRBD1 (5 bases). The CDR3 contains 14 residues. Trimming stripped 4 bases from V and 3 bases from J, with 14 bases between. CDR1 SGHKS and CDR2 YYEKEE come from the germline V gene (reference sequence). In DNA, the CDR3 is TGTGCCAGCAGCACCCGACAGTCCGGCTACGAGCAGTACTTC. Its protein product is CASSTRQSGYEQYF. The variable domain in full, with the rest retrieved from reference TRBV5-5 and TRBJ2-7, is DAGVTQSPTHLIKTRGQQVTLRCSPISGHKSVSWYQQVLGQGPQFIFQYYEKEERGRGNFPDRFSARQFPNYSSELNVNALLLGDSALYLCASSTRQSGYEQYFGPGTRLTVT.

This sequence joins TRBV28 and TRBJ2-7; a weak D match, TRBD2 (7 bases). V lost 6 bases to trimming and J lost 2 bases, with 14 bases between them. The CDR3 contains 14 residues. Per germline, CDR1 MDHEN and CDR2 SYDVKM. Written as DNA, the CDR3 is TGTGCCAGCAGGAATCAGGGGACTACCTACGAGCAGTACTTC. It is translated as CASRNQGTTYEQYF.

This sequence joins TRBV5-4 and TRBJ2-1, with 7 bases lining up with TRBD2. V lost 4 bases and J lost 2; bases outside the gene matches: 12. The CDR3 has 17 amino acids. Germline V gene data show CDR1 as SGHNT and CDR2 as YYREEE (reference sequence). In DNA, the CDR3 is TGTGCCAGCAGCCTGGGGAGGGGAGACGACACCTACAATGAGCAGTTCTTC. Its protein product is CASSLGRGDDTYNEQFF.

Points on this clone: Its ends do not fully match the called genes, so a read error is possible. The rearrangement uses TRBV5-6 and TRBJ1-1, with D possibly TRBD1 on 5 matching bases. This CDR3 spans 14 amino acids. Germline loops: CDR1 SGHDT, CDR2 YYEEEE. The CDR3 region is CASRLGLMNTEAFF. CDR3 in DNA: TGTGCCAGCAGGTTGGGACTGATGAACACTGAAGCTTTCTTT.

This rearrangement joins TRBV4-1 to TRBJ1-1; 11 nucleotides align to TRBD1. The CDR3 extends over 12 amino acids. With V trimmed by 7 bases and J by 10 bases, 5 bases remained unmatched. Looked up from germline, CDR1 is MGHRA and CDR2 is YSYEKL. CDR3 bases: TGCGCCAGCAAGGGACAGGGGGTTCGAGCTTTCTTT. Residues: CASKGQGVRAFF.

In this sample, this clone turned up a few times. V and J are TRBV27 and TRBJ2-2, with 7 nucleotides matching TRBD1. Unmatched junction bases numbered 22, after V lost 0 bases and J lost 6 bases. From germline, CDR1 is MNHEY and CDR2 SMNVEV (reference sequence). The CDR3 covers 21 residues. This CDR3 is CASSLSAMRRRGGGGPGELFF. The CDR3 DNA sequence: TGTGCCAGCAGTTTATCGGCAATGAGAAGGCGAGGGGGCGGTGGGCCCGGGGAGCTGTTTTTT.

V is TRBV9 and J is TRBJ1-2; 7 positions match TRBD1. V lost 3 bases to trimming and J lost 2 bases; unmatched junction nucleotides: 4. CDR1 is SGDLS and CDR2 is YYNGEE in the germline V gene. The CDR3 covers 14 residues. The CDR3 loop is CASSGWTGNYGYTF. In nucleotides, the CDR3 is TGTGCCAGCAGCGGGTGGACAGGCAACTATGGCTACACCTTC.

The chain recombines TRBV4-2 with TRBJ2-3; possibly TRBD2 for D (6 bases). Germline V gene data show CDR1 as LGHNA and CDR2 as YNFKEQ. CDR3 length: 16 amino acids. Trimming pared 5 bases from V and 3 bases from J, leaving 18 bases between. The chain's CDR3 is CASSAVWSGWTDTQYF. The CDR3 bases are TGTGCCAGCAGCGCAGTGTGGAGCGGGTGGACAGATACGCAGTATTTT.

The V and J genes are TRBV5-1 and TRBJ1-1; D ambiguous. Trimming pared 3 bases from V and 0 bases from J, leaving 15 bases between. Per the germline V gene, CDR1 is SGHRS and CDR2 is YFSETQ. CDR3 length: 16 amino acids. The CDR3 loop reads CASSSTPTGMNTEAFF. The CDR3, as DNA: TGCGCCAGCAGCTCCACTCCGACGGGAATGAACACTGAAGCTTTCTTT.

The genes are TRBV18 and TRBJ2-5; the match to TRBD2 covers 9 bases. CDR3 length: 15 residues. Trimming removed 1 base from V and 7 bases from J; junction bases left unmatched: 7. The germline V gene encodes CDR1 KGHSH and CDR2 LQKENI. CDR3 nucleotides: TGTGCCAGCTCACCACTAGCGGGGGAGGCCATGACCCAGTACTTC. It specifies CASSPLAGEAMTQYF.

This sequence joins TRBV19 and TRBJ2-1; weak D call: TRBD2 (6 bases). The CDR3 has 12 amino acids. Germline V gene lookup returns CDR1 LNHDA and CDR2 SQIVND (reference sequence). V was clipped by 8 bases and J by 7 bases, with 12 bases between them. The chain's CDR3 is CASRGEVNEQFF. The CDR3, as DNA: TGTGCCAGTCGTGGGGAGGTTAATGAGCAGTTCTTC.

The chain employs TRBV18 and TRBJ1-2, with D maybe TRBD1 (5 bases). There are 14 residues in the CDR3. V lost 3 bases and J lost 5, with 13 bases in between. CDR1 and CDR2 (germline): KGHSH, LQKENI. CDR3 residues: CASSPGRVRYGYTF. In DNA, the CDR3 is TGTGCCAGCTCACCGGGCAGGGTGAGGTATGGCTACACCTTC.